Each of the 12 T cell receptor beta chains below was sequenced from the same sample in a study of T cell responses to AZD1222 COVID-19 vaccine. Assay used: immunoSEQ multiplex PCR; TCRdb lists only in-frame clones, some missing. The sample table sets out 150,000 or so clones. The sample was peripheral blood. These receptors all come from an adult in good health.

The V call is TRBV7-2, the J call TRBJ1-2; D is unresolved. The V end lost 5 bases, the J end lost 8 bases, and 12 bases lay between the germline ends. The CDR3 length is 12 residues. Germline CDR1 reads SGHTA; CDR2 reads FQGNSA. CDR3 coding DNA: TGTGCCAGCAGCGTGACGGGCCGGGGCTACACCTTC. This codes for CASSVTGRGYTF.

The V gene is TRBV11-3, the J gene TRBJ2-5, with D possibly being TRBD1 or TRBD2 (5 bases each). The germline gives CDR1 SGHNT, CDR2 YENEEA. CDR3 length equals 13 residues. V lost 1 base to trimming and J lost 4 bases, with 7 bases between them. The CDR3, as DNA: TGTGCCAGCAGCTTAGCGAGGGGAGAGACCCAGTACTTC. Protein product: CASSLARGETQYF. The full variable domain, rest sourced from reference TRBV11-3 and TRBJ2-5, is EAGVVQSPRYKIIEKKQPVAFWCNPISGHNTLYWYLQNLGQGPELLIRYENEEAVDDSQLPKDRFSAERLKGVDSTLKIQPAELGDSAVYLCASSLARGETQYFGPGTRLLVL.

The chain couples TRBV6-5 to TRBJ2-3; unclear D gene. Trimming left V 5 bases short and J 2 bases short, with 11 bases between. The germline gives CDR1 MNHEY, CDR2 SVGAGI. CDR3 size: 14 residues. The CDR3 DNA is TGTGCCAGCAGTAGGGCGGCACACACAGATACGCAGTATTTT. Residues: CASSRAAHTDTQYF.

In DNA, the CDR3 is TGTGCCAGCACGCGGGGGACAGGGCGCTACGAGCAGTACTTC. It codes for CASTRGTGRYEQYF. The chain has TRBV6-5 and TRBJ2-7; 9 bases map to TRBD1. The CDR3 loop spans 14 amino acids. Trimming removed 7 bases from V and 3 bases from J; junction bases left unmatched: 7. Germline V CDR1 and CDR2: MNHEY, SVGAGI.

The chain joins TRBV6-5 to TRBJ1-1; D perhaps matches TRBD1 (5 bases). The CDR3 contains 14 residues. V lost 4 bases and J 10 bases, leaving 19 bases between the germline ends. Germline-derived CDR1 and CDR2 are MNHEY and SVGAGI. The CDR3 DNA reads TGTGCCAGCAGTTCCGTCGGCAGGGTACTAGTAGCTTTCTTT. Protein product: CASSSVGRVLVAFF.

The chain carries TRBV21-1 and TRBJ1-2. TRBV21-1 is noted as a pseudogene. The CDR3 spans 18 residues. CDR3 DNA sequence: TGTGCCAGCAGCTTCAAAGGGGAGACCCCAAGGGCTAACTATGGCTACACCTTC. Amino acid sequence: CASSFKGETPRANYGYTF.

This sequence joins TRBV18 and TRBJ1-2; 8 bases are a match to TRBD1. V trimming: 3 bases; J trimming: 5 bases; junction bases outside the gene matches: 14. This CDR3 contains 17 residues. From germline, CDR1 is KGHSH and CDR2 LQKENI. DNA for the CDR3: TGTGCCAGCTCACCTGATCGGGGACAGGAGGGAGAGTATGGCTACACCTTC. Its protein product is CASSPDRGQEGEYGYTF.

This chain links TRBV2 with TRBJ2-5; 8 positions agree with TRBD1. The CDR3 is 16 amino acids. Losses at the gene ends were 5 bases for V and 5 bases for J; bases not matched to a gene: 13. From germline, CDR1 is SNHLY and CDR2 FYNNEI. The CDR3 nucleotides are TGTGCCAGCAGTTCTGACAGGGGCCCCCTCGGGGAGACCCAGTACTTC. Protein product: CASSSDRGPLGETQYF.

This chain uses TRBV28 with TRBJ2-7, with D possibly TRBD2 on 6 matching bases. CDR3 size: 16 residues. CDR1 is MDHEN and CDR2 is SYDVKM in the germline V gene. V shed 4 bases and J shed 3 bases, with 19 bases lying between them. The CDR3 sequence: CASSSTGATGGYEQYF. The CDR3 region has the DNA TGTGCCAGCAGTTCTACAGGAGCAACCGGGGGCTACGAGCAGTACTTC.

This chain links TRBV30 with TRBJ2-3; the match to TRBD1 covers 7 bases. Looked up from germline, CDR1 is GTSNPN and CDR2 is SVGIG (reference sequence). The CDR3 extends over 15 amino acids. The ends lost 2 bases at V and 5 bases at J; junction bases unmatched: 10. Here the CDR3 reads CAWSRKRGHGDTQYF. The DNA for the CDR3 is TGTGCCTGGAGTCGTAAAAGGGGGCATGGAGATACGCAGTATTTT.

This chain joins TRBV6-5 and TRBJ1-6, with D tentatively TRBD1 (5 bases). The germline V gene encodes CDR1 MNHEY and CDR2 SVGAGI. The CDR3 has 13 amino acids. V was clipped by 2 bases and J by 6 bases, with 5 bases between them. The CDR3 nucleotides read TGTGCCAGCAGTTACGGGACTAATTCACCCCTCCACTTT. Protein: CASSYGTNSPLHF.

V is TRBV7-9 and J is TRBJ2-1; TRBD2 matches 13 bases. This CDR3 is built from 14 residues. V shed 5 bases, J shed 9 bases, and the junction held 4 bases outside the gene matches. Germline V gives CDR1 SEHNR, CDR2 FQNEAQ (reference sequence). CDR3 sequence reads: CASSKLAGGREQFF. In DNA form, the CDR3 reads TGTGCCAGCAGCAAACTAGCGGGGGGGCGTGAGCAGTTCTTC.